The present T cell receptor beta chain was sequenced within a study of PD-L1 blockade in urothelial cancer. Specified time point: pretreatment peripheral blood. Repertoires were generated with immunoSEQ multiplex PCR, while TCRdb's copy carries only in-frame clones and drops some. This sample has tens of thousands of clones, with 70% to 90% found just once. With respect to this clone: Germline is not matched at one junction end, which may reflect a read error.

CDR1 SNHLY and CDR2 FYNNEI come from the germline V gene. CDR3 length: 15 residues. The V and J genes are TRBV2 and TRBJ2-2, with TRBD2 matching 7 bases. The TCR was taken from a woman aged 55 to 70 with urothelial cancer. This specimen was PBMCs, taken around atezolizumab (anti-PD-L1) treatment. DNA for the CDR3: TGTGCCAGCAGGGAAGCGGGACTGAACACCGGGGAGCTGTTTTTT. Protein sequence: CASREAGLNTGELFF.